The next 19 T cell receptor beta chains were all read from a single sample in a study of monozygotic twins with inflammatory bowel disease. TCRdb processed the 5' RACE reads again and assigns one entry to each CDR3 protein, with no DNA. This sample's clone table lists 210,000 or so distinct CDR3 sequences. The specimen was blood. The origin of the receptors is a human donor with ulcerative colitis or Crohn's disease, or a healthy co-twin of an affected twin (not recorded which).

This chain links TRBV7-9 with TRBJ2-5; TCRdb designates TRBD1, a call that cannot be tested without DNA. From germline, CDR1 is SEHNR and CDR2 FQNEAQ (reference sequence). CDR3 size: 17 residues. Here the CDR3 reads CASSFPGTGVLRETQYF.

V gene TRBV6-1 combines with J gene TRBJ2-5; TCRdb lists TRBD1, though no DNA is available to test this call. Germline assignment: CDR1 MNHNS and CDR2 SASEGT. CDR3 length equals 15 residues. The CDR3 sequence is CASSPGGGRGETQYF.

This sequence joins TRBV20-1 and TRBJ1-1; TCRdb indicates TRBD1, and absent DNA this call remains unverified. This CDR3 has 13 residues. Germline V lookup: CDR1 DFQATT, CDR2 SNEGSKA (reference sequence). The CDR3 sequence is CQIPGQGAIEAFF.

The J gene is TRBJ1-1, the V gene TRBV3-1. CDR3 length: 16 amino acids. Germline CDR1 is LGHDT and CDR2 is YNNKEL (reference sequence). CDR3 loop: CASSQETGLMNTEAFF. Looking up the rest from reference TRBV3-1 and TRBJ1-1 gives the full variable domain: DTAVSQTPKYLVTQMGNDKSIKCEQNLGHDTMYWYKQDSKKFLKIMFSYNNKELIINETVPNRFSPKSPDKAHLNLHINSLELGDSAVYFCASSQETGLMNTEAFFGQGTRLTVV.

CDR3 amino acids: CASMKIDWRVAFF. The gene calls are TRBV2 and TRBJ1-1. Germline loops: CDR1 SNHLY, CDR2 FYNNEI. CDR3 length: 13 residues.

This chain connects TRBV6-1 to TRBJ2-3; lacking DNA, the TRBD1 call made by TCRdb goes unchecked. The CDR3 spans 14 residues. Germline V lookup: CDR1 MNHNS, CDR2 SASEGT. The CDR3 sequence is CASRPTGEGDTQYF.

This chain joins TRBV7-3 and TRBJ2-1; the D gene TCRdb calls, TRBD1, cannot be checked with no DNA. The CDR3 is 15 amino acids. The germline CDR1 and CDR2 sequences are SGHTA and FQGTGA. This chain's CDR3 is CASSLNRGTYNEQFF.

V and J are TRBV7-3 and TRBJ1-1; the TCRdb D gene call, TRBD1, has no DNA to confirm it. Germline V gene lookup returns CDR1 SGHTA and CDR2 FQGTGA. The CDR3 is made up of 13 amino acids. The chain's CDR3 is CARSLHGPDEAFF.

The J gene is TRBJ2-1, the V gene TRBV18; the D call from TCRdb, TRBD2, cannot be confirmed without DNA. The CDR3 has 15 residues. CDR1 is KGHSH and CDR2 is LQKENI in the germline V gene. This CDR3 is CASSPRASSYNEQFF. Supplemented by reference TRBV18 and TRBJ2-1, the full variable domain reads NAGVMQNPRHLVRRRGQEARLRCSPMKGHSHVYWYRQLPEEGLKFMVYLQKENIIDESGMPKERFSAEFPKEGPSILRIQQVVRGDSAAYFCASSPRASSYNEQFFGPGTRLTVL.

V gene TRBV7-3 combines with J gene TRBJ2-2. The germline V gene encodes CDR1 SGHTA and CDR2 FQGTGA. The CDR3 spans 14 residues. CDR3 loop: CASSSHPNTGELFF.

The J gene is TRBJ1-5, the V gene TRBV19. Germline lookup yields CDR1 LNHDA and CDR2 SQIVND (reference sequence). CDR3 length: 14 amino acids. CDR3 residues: CASTQTYSNQPQHF.

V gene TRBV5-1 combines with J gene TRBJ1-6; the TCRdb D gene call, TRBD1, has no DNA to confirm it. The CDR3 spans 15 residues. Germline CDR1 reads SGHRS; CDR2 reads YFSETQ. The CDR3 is CASSLGSQGSSPLHF.

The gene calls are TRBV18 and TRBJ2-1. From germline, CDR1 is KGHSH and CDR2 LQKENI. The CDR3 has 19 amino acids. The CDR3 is CASSPDEALLLSSYNEQFF. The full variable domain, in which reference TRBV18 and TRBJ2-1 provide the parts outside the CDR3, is NAGVMQNPRHLVRRRGQEARLRCSPMKGHSHVYWYRQLPEEGLKFMVYLQKENIIDESGMPKERFSAEFPKEGPSILRIQQVVRGDSAAYFCASSPDEALLLSSYNEQFFGPGTRLTVL.

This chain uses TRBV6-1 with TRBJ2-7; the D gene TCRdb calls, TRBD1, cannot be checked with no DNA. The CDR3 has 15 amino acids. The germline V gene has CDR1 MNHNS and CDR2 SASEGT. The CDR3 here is CASSLNRDRGREQYF.

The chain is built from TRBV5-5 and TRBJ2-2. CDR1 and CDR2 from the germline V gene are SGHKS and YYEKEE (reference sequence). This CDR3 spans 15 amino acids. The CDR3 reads CASSSEAVSTGELFF.

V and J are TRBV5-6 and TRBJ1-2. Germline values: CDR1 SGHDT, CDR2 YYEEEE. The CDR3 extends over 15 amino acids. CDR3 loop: CASSPKASFNYGYTF.

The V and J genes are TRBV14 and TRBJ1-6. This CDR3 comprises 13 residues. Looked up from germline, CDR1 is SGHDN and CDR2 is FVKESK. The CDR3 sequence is CASSQQHNSPLHF.

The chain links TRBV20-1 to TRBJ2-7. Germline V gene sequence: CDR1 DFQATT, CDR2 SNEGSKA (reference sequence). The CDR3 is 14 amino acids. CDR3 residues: CSARDGGYSYEQYF.

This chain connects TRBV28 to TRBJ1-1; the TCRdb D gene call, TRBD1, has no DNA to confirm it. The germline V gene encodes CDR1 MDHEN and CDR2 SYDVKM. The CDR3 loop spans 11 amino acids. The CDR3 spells CASSNRGAAFF.